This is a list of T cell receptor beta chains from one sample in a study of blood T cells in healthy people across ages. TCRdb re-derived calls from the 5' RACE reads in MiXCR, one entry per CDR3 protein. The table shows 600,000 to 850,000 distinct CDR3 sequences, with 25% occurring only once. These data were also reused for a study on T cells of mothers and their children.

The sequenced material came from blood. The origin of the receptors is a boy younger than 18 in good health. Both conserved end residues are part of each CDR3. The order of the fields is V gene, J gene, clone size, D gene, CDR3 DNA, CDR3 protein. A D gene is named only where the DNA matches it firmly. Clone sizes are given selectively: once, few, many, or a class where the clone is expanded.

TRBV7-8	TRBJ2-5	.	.	TGTGCCAGCAGGCCGTATAGGGGCGACTCGCAAGAGACCCAGTACTTC	CASRPYRGDSQETQYF
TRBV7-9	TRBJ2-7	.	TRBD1	TGTGCCAGCAGGGGGGACAGGGACACCTACGAGCAGTACTTC	CASRGDRDTYEQYF
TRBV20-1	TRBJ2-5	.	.	TGCGGTGCTAGAGACCCAGGGGAAGAGACCCAGTACTTC	CGARDPGEETQYF
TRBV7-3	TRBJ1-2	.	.	TGTGCCAGCAGCTTACAGGGGAATAATGGCTACACCTTC	CASSLQGNNGYTF
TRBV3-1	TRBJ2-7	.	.	TGTGCCAGCAGCCAAGAGGTGGGGGCCTACGAGCAGTACTTC	CASSQEVGAYEQYF
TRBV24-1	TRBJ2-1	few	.	TGTGCCACCAGCCTATCCGGTGGCAATGAGCAGTTCTTC	CATSLSGGNEQFF
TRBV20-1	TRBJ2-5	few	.	TGCAGTGCTAGCGGGGAGGAGGAGACCCAGTACTTC	CSASGEEETQYF
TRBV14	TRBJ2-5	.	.	TGTGCCAGCAGCCCATTATTTACCCAGTACTTC	CASSPLFTQYF
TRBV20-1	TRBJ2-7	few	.	TGCAGTGCTAGAGATCCAGGGATAAGCTACGAGCAGTACTTC	CSARDPGISYEQYF
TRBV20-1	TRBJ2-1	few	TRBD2	TGCAGTGCTAGGCTAGCGGGATCCTACAATGAGCAGTTCTTC	CSARLAGSYNEQFF
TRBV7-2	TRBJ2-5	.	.	TGTGCCAGCACCCTACTTTTTGGGGGGGAGACCCAGTACTTC	CASTLLFGGETQYF
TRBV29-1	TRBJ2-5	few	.	TGCAGCGCGAAGCAAGGGGACAAGGAGACCCAGTACTTC	CSAKQGDKETQYF
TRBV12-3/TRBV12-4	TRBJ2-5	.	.	TGTGCCAGCAGCCCGTCTCATGCGGAGACCCAGTACTTC	CASSPSHAETQYF
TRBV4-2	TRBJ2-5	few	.	TGTGCCAGCAGCCAGGAGCCTCTGGGACCTAGGGGACAAGAGACCCAGTACTTC	CASSQEPLGPRGQETQYF
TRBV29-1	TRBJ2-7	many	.	TGCAGCGTTGTACAGGGGGGGGACTACGAGCAGTACTTC	CSVVQGGDYEQYF
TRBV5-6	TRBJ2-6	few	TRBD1	TGTGCCAGCAGCTTATCGGACAGGGGGACGGGGGCCAACGTCCTGACTTTC	CASSLSDRGTGANVLTF
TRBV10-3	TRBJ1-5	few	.	TGTGCCATCAGTGACCACGTCCGCCCTGGTCAGCCCCAGCATTTT	CAISDHVRPGQPQHF
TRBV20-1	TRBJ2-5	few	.	TGCAGTGCTAGAGAAGTGGGGCAAGAGACCCAGTACTTC	CSAREVGQETQYF
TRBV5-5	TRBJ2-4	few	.	TGTGCCAGCAGCTCGGGACGGGAAAACATTCAGTACTTC	CASSSGRENIQYF
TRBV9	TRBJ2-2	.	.	TGTGCCAGCAGCGTAGGGCCTGGGGAATTCAACACCGGGGAGCTGTTTTTT	CASSVGPGEFNTGELFF
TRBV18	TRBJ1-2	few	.	TGTGCCAGCTCACCAAGCAGAGACTATGGCTACACCTTC	CASSPSRDYGYTF
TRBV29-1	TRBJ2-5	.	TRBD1	TGCAGCGTTGATTTTTCGGGACAGGGGGCGTATTTCGGAGAGACCCAGTACTTC	CSVDFSGQGAYFGETQYF
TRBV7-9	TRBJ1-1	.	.	TGTGCCAGCAGCGAGGGCCAAAGGATTAATGAAGCTTTCTTT	CASSEGQRINEAFF
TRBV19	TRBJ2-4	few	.	TGTGCCAGTAGTATCGGGGGTGTAGCCAAAAACATTCAGTACTTC	CASSIGGVAKNIQYF
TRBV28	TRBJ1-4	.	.	TGTGCCAGCAACCCCCTCCCGGGGAATGAAAAACTGTTTTTT	CASNPLPGNEKLFF
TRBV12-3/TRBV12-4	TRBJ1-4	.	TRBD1	TGTGCCAGCAGATCCTCCGGGACAGGGCACGAAAAACTGTTTTTT	CASRSSGTGHEKLFF
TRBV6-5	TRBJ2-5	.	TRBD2	TGTGCCAGCAGTTACAGCGGGGTCCGCCAAGAGACCCAGTACTTC	CASSYSGVRQETQYF
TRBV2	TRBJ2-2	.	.	TGTGCCGTAAAGACGGATACGAACACCGGGGAGCTGTTTTTT	CAVKTDTNTGELFF
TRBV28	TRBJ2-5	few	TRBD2	TGTGCCAGCAGTCCAGAGGTCCTAGCGGGAGGTCAAGAGACCCAGTACTTC	CASSPEVLAGGQETQYF
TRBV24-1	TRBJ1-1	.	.	TGTGCCACCAGTGGCCCTGGACAGAACACTGAAGCTTTCTTT	CATSGPGQNTEAFF
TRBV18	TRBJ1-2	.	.	TGTGCCAGCTCACCGACGGACTATGGCTACACCTTC	CASSPTDYGYTF
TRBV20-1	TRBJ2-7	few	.	TGCAGTGCATACGGCCTCGTGACTAGTAATGTCTACGAGCAGTACTTC	CSAYGLVTSNVYEQYF
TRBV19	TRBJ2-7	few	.	TGTGCCAGTAGTATGGGTCACGGCTACGAGCAGTACTTC	CASSMGHGYEQYF
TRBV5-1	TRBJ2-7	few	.	TGCGCCAGCACCTTGGGGGATTACAGTGGCGAGCAGTACTTC	CASTLGDYSGEQYF
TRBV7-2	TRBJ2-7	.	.	TGTGCCAGCAGCTTTTTAGGGAGGTCCTACGAGCAGTACTTC	CASSFLGRSYEQYF
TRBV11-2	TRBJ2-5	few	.	TGTGCCAGCAGCTTCGCTGCGAGGCAGGTGGAGACCCAGTACTTC	CASSFAARQVETQYF
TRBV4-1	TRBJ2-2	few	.	TGCGCCAGCAGGGGACGGGTGGTAGGGAACTGGGAGCTGTTTTTT	CASRGRVVGNWELFF
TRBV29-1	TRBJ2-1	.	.	TGCAGCGTTTGGCAAGGTTTCAACAATGAGCAGTTCTTC	CSVWQGFNNEQFF
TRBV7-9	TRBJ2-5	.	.	TGTGCCAGCAGCCCCAAGATGGCGGGGAAAGAGACCCAGTACTTC	CASSPKMAGKETQYF
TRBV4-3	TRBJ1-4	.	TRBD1	TGCGCCAGCAGCCCACTGGACAGGGGTGAAAAACTGTTTTTT	CASSPLDRGEKLFF
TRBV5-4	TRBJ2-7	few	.	TGTGCCAGCAGCTTGCGTCTGGCGCCTAACGAGCAGTACTTC	CASSLRLAPNEQYF